The present T cell receptor beta chain was sequenced within a study of blood T cells in healthy people across ages. Sample-barcoded 5' priming and a J-beta primer mix drove a second PCR of roughly 6 to 12 cycles. Per sample, CDR3-containing paired-end reads numbered at least 2.5 million. In TCRdb, the 5' RACE reads were re-called with MiXCR into one record per CDR3 protein. The sample has 600,000 or so distinct CDR3 sequences; about 30% are singletons. Study-wide results and limits: Diversity of TCR beta per million T cells declined in a roughly linear way with age. The unsorted PBMCs prevented any conclusive comparison of naive versus antigen-experienced cells. Estimates based on one million T cells were treated as lower bounds.

Of note for this clonotype: Its specificity is not known.

Sequencing input: blood. The sequence was obtained from a woman of 80 years or more in good health.

The CDR3 sequence is CASSEEGQLNTEAFF. The CDR3 region has the DNA TGTGCCAGCAGTGAAGAAGGGCAGCTGAACACTGAAGCTTTCTTT. The chain recombines TRBV2 with TRBJ1-1; D call uncertain. Germline CDR1 and CDR2: SNHLY and FYNNEI. Trimming cost V 1 base and J 0 bases, with 9 bases left between them. This CDR3 has 15 residues.